One sample yielded the 10 T cell receptor beta chains listed below, sequenced in a study of T cells expressing NK-cell markers. Using the 5' RACE reads, TCRdb records one entry per CDR3 protein without DNA. This listing includes around 260,000 distinct CDR3 sequences. The sample comprised blood T cells: a sorted CD56 or NKG2C T cell subset, CD4+ or CD8+ T cells, or bulk PBMC T cells (not recorded which). Receptors were obtained from a woman between 18 and 75 years old in good health.

The V gene is TRBV7-2, the J gene TRBJ2-3. Germline CDR1 and CDR2: SGHTA and FQGNSA. The CDR3 runs to 12 residues. CDR3 in amino acids: CASSPRRDTQYF.

The CDR3 is CATSDLHYTQYF. The rearrangement joins TRBV24-1 to TRBJ2-3. The CDR3 is 12 residues long. Looked up from germline, CDR1 is KGHDR and CDR2 is SFDVKD.

This rearrangement joins TRBV6-5 to TRBJ1-2. The CDR3 consists of 17 residues. Germline V CDR1 and CDR2: MNHEY, SVGAGI. This chain's CDR3 is CASSYSWYSRTSYGYTF.

The J gene is TRBJ2-2, the V gene TRBV15; TCRdb indicates TRBD2, and absent DNA this call remains unverified. Germline CDR1 reads LNHNV; CDR2 reads YYDKDF (reference sequence). The length of the CDR3 is 15 residues. CDR3 residues: CATSAGGASIRELFF.

This chain uses TRBV5-4 with TRBJ2-1; TCRdb lists TRBD1, though no DNA is available to test this call. Per germline, CDR1 SGHNT and CDR2 YYREEE (reference sequence). The CDR3 has 16 residues. CDR3 sequence reads: CASSLSGGRIHNEQFF.

The rearrangement joins TRBV6-2 or TRBV6-3 to TRBJ2-3; the D gene TCRdb calls, TRBD2, cannot be checked with no DNA. Germline V CDR1 and CDR2: MNHEY, SVGEGT. The length of the CDR3 is 17 residues. The CDR3 reads CASSPNRAGGDTDTQYF.

V is TRBV6-2 or TRBV6-3 and J is TRBJ1-2; the TRBD1 assignment by TCRdb is unverifiable without DNA. This CDR3 is built from 15 residues. Germline CDR1 is MNHEY and CDR2 is SVGEGT. CDR3 amino acids: CASTKTGTEFAGYTF.

The chain combines TRBV6-1 with TRBJ2-1; the TRBD1 assignment by TCRdb is unverifiable without DNA. The V gene's germline CDR1 is MNHNS and CDR2 SASEGT. The CDR3 totals 15 residues. CDR3 residues: CASSQTGHSYNEQFF.

The chain has TRBV20-1 and TRBJ2-2; absent DNA, TCRdb's TRBD1 call cannot be checked. Germline V lookup: CDR1 DFQATT, CDR2 SNEGSKA (reference sequence). The CDR3 length is 14 residues. CDR3 sequence reads: CSARMGGGTGELFF.

The rearrangement joins TRBV5-1 to TRBJ2-1; the D call from TCRdb, TRBD1, cannot be confirmed without DNA. Germline V lookup: CDR1 SGHRS, CDR2 YFSETQ. The CDR3 runs 14 residues. CDR3 sequence: CASSFTGNHNEQFF. The whole variable domain, remainder taken from reference TRBV5-1 and TRBJ2-1, is KAGVTQTPRYLIKTRGQQVTLSCSPISGHRSVSWYQQTPGQGLQFLFEYFSETQRNKGNFPGRFSGRQFSNSRSEMNVSTLELGDSALYLCASSFTGNHNEQFFGPGTRLTVL.